In this sample, the clone carrying this T cell receptor beta chain turned up many times. Its antigen is currently unknown. Researchers made TCR beta libraries by using iRepertoire HTBI primers and running Arm-PCR on CDR3 regions. Using its own MiXCR run on the multiplex PCR reads, TCRdb lists one record per CDR3 protein. This table holds around 250,000 distinct CDR3 sequences, more than 15% found once. Time point indicated: newly diagnosed GD, antithyroid drugs for less than 3 months. Scientists built the TCR library using RNA that was extracted from PBMCs. From an endocrinology department in Xi'an, China, came the patients. The data stem from a study of regulatory T cells in long-lasting Graves disease. Points from the study as a whole: Patients with persistent disease showed a bias toward TRBV28, TRBJ1-2 and TRBJ2-5.

V lost 9 bases and J lost 2; bases outside the gene matches: 10. This CDR3 contains 15 residues. The germline CDR1 and CDR2 sequences are LNHDA and SQIVND (reference sequence). This sample was shared with a second study, whose subject was T cells in Graves' hyperthyroidism and ophthalmopathy. That source reports: Lactation, pregnancy, other autoimmune disease or uncontrolled infection led to exclusion of patients.

The source of this sequence is a woman aged 25 to 39 with Graves disease. V gene TRBV19 combines with J gene TRBJ2-5; 9 nucleotides match TRBD1. The specimen was peripheral blood mononuclear cells (PBMCs), collected at new diagnosis, from a patient treated with antithyroid drugs. The CDR3 reads CARPKQGAGQETQYF. In DNA form, the CDR3 reads TGTGCCAGACCCAAACAGGGGGCTGGTCAAGAGACCCAGTACTTC.